This T cell receptor beta chain came from a study of cytomegalovirus exposure and HLA in healthy donors. Only one count was recorded for this clone. Its target is not known. Compared with germline, one end of the junction differs, possibly owing to a read error. Findings of the study overall: It was reported in a later analysis that an Asian-associated ancestry cluster showed fewer N-insertions than the roughly 660-donor mean. The authors enumerated 150 to 200 TCR beta chains as linked to cytomegalovirus.

PCR primers comprised 60 Vbeta and 13 Jbeta primers. The data were produced by immunoSEQ multiplex PCR, yet TCRdb's version contains in-frame clones alone and is incomplete. The table lists approximately 130,000 clones, approximately 79% of them singletons. The TCR sequence derives from a man aged 50 to 59 in good health and CMV-seropositive. The sample taken for sequencing was PBMCs.

The CDR3: CASSERRQETAF. In DNA, the CDR3 is TGTGCCAGTAGCGAGCGGAGACAGGAGACAGCCTTT. The gene calls are TRBV19 and TRBJ1-1; maybe TRBD1 (6 bases). Germline V gives CDR1 LNHDA, CDR2 SQIVND (reference sequence). The CDR3 sequence is 12 residues long.